One and the same sample provided the 4 T cell receptor beta chains below, sequenced in a study of T cells after posttransplantation cyclophosphamide. Sequenced by immunoSEQ multiplex PCR; TCRdb stores in-frame clones only, minus some. The profile shows 18,000 or so clones, around 78% of them singletons. Sequencing was carried out using memory CD4+ T cells sorted from blood. These receptors came from a man aged 25-40 years in good health and a related stem cell transplant donor.

The chain recombines TRBV28 with TRBJ2-1, with D tentatively TRBD2 (7 bases). The CDR3 is 16 residues long. Trimming left V 5 bases short and J 5 bases short, with 19 bases between. Germline V CDR1 and CDR2: MDHEN, SYDVKM. The CDR3 DNA sequence: TGTGCCAGCAGTCCCCTCTGGGCGGGGGCGGACAATGAGCAGTTCTTC. As protein: CASSPLWAGADNEQFF.

This clone was seen a handful of times. J is TRBJ1-6 and V is TRBV9; possible D gene TRBD1, 5 bases. Germline values: CDR1 SGDLS, CDR2 YYNGEE. V was trimmed by 5 bases and J by 5 bases, leaving 11 bases between them. The CDR3 runs to 14 residues. The CDR3 reads CASRRGLDNSPLHF. Here the CDR3 DNA reads TGTGCCAGCAGGCGGGGCTTGGATAATTCACCCCTCCACTTT. Complete variable domain (other parts from reference TRBV9 and TRBJ1-6): DSGVTQTPKHLITATGQRVTLRCSPRSGDLSVYWYQQSLDQGLQFLIQYYNGEERAKGNILERFSAQQFPDLHSELNLSSLELGDSALYFCASRRGLDNSPLHFGNGTRLTVT.

The DNA for the CDR3 is TGCGCCAGCAGCTTGGGGGCACGGGGGGGACGAAACACCATATATTTT. This gives the protein CASSLGARGGRNTIYF. The V gene is TRBV5-1, the J gene TRBJ1-3, with D perhaps TRBD1 (5 bases). Trimming pared 0 bases from V and 5 bases from J, leaving 15 bases between. Germline assignment: CDR1 SGHRS and CDR2 YFSETQ. There are 16 residues in the CDR3. Together with reference TRBV5-1 and TRBJ1-3, the CDR3 gives the full variable domain: KAGVTQTPRYLIKTRGQQVTLSCSPISGHRSVSWYQQTPGQGLQFLFEYFSETQRNKGNFPGRFSGRQFSNSRSEMNVSTLELGDSALYLCASSLGARGGRNTIYFGEGSWLTVV.

The chain has TRBV14 and TRBJ2-1, with TRBD1 matching 7 bases. Germline CDR1 SGHDN, CDR2 FVKESK. J was trimmed by 6 bases and V by 5 bases; bases with no gene match: 4. The CDR3 totals 13 residues. The CDR3 spells CASSFDRVNEQFF. CDR3 sequence (DNA): TGTGCCAGCAGCTTTGACAGGGTCAATGAGCAGTTCTTC.